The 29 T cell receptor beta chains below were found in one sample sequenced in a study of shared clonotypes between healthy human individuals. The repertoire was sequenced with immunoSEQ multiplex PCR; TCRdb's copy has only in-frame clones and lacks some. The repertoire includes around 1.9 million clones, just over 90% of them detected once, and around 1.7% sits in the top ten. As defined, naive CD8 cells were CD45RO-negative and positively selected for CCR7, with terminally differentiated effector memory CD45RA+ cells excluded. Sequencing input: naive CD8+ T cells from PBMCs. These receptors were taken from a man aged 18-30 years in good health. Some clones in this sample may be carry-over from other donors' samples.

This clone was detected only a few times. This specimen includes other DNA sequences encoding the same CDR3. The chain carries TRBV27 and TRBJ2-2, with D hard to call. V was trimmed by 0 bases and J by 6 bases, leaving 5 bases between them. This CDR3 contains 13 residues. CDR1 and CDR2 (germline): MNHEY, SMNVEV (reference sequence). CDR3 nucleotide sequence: TGTGCCAGCAGTTTATCGCCTCCCGGGGAGCTGTTTTTT. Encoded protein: CASSLSPPGELFF.

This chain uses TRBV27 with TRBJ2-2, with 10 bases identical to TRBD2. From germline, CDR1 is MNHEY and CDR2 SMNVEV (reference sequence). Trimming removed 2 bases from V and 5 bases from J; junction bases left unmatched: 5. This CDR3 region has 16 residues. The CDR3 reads CASSLVAGGGTGELFF. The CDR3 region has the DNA TGTGCCAGCAGTTTAGTAGCGGGAGGCGGTACCGGGGAGCTGTTTTTT.

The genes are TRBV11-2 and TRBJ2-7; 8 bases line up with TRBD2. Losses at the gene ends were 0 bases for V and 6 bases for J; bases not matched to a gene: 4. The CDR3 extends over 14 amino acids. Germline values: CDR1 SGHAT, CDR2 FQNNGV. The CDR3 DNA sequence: TGTGCCAGCAGCTTAGAAGCGGCGGGGGGCGAGCAGTACTTC. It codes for CASSLEAAGGEQYF.

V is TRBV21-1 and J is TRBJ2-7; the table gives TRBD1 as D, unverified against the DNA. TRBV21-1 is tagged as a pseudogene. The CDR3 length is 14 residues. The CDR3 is CASSLTGTLYEQYF. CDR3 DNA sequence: TGTGCCAGCAGCTTGACCGGGACACTCTACGAGCAGTACTTC.

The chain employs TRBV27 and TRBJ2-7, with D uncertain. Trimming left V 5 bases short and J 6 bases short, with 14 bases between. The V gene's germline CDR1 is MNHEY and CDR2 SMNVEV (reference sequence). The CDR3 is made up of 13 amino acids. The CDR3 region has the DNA TGTGCCAGCAGTGCGACCCAAATAGGCGAGCAGTACTTC. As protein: CASSATQIGEQYF.

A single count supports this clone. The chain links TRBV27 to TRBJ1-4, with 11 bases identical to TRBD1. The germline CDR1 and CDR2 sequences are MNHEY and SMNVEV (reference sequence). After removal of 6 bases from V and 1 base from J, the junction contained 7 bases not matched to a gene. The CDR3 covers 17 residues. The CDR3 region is CASRNLDRGRTNEKLFF. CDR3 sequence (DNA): TGTGCCAGCAGGAACCTGGACAGGGGGCGAACTAATGAAAAACTGTTTTTT.

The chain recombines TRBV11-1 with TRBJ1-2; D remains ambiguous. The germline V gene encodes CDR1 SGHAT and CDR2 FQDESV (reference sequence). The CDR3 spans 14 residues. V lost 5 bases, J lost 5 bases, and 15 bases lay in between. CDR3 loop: CASSPRPARYGYTF. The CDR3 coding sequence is TGTGCCAGCAGCCCCAGGCCCGCCCGGTATGGCTACACCTTC.

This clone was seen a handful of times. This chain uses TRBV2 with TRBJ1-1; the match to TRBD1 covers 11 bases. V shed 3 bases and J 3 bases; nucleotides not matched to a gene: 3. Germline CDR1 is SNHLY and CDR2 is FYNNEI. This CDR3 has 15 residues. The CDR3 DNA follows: TGTGCCAGCAGTGAGAGGGACAGGGGGGACACTGAAGCTTTCTTT. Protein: CASSERDRGDTEAFF.

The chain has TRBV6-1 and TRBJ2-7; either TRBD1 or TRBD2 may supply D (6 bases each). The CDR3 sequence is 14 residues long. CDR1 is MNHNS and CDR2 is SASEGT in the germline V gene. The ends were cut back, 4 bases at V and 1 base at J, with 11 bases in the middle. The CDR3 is CASSGRGVSYEQYF. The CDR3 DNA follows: TGTGCCAGCAGTGGTAGGGGGGTTTCCTACGAGCAGTACTTC.

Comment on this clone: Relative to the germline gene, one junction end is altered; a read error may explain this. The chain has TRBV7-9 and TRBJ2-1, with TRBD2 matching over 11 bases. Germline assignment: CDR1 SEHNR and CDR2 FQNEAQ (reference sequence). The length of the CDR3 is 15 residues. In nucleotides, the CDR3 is TGTGCCAGCAGGTTAGCGGGAGGGCCAAGCAATGAGCAGTTCTTC. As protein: CASRLAGGPSNEQFF.

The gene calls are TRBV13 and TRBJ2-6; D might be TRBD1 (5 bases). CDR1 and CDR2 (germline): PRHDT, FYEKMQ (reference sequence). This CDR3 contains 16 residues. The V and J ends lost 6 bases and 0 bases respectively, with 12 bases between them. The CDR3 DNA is TGTGCCAGCAGTCCTCCAGGGTCCTCTGGGGCCAACGTCCTGACTTTC. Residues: CASSPPGSSGANVLTF.

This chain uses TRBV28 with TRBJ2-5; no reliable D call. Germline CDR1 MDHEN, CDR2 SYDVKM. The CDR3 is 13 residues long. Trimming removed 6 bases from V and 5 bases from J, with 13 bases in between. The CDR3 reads CASRGGVRETQYF. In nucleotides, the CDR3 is TGTGCCAGCAGGGGTGGGGTAAGGGAGACCCAGTACTTC.

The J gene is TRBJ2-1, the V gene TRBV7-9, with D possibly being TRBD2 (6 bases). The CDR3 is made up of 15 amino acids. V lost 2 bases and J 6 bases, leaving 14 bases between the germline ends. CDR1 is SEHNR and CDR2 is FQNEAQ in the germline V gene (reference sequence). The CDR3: CASSLSPGLPNEQFF. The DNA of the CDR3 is TGTGCCAGCAGCTTATCCCCAGGACTACCCAATGAGCAGTTCTTC.

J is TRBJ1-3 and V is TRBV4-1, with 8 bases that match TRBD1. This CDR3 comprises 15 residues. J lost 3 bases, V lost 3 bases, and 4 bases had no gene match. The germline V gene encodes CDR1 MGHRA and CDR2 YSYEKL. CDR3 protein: CASSHDRGGGNTIYF. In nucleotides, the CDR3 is TGCGCCAGCAGCCATGACAGGGGAGGTGGAAACACCATATATTTT.

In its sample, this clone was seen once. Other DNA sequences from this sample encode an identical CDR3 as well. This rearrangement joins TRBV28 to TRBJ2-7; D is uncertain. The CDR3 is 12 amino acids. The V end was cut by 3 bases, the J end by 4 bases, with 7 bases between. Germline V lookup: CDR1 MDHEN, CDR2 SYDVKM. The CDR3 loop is CASSFRSYEQYF. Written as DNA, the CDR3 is TGTGCCAGCAGTTTCCGCAGTTACGAGCAGTACTTC.

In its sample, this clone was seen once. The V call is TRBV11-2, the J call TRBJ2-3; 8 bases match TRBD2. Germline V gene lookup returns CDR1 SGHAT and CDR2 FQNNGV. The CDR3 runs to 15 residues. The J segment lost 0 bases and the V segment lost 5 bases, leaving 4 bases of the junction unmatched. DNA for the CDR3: TGTGCCAGCAGCATCTTAGCGGGAAGCACAGATACGCAGTATTTT. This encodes CASSILAGSTDTQYF.

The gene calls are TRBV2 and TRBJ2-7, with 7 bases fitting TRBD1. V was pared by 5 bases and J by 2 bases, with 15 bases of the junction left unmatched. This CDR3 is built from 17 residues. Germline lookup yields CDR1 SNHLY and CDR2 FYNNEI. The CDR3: CASSTKIDRATTYEQYF. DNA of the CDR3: TGTGCCAGCAGTACTAAAATTGACAGGGCCACTACCTACGAGCAGTACTTC.

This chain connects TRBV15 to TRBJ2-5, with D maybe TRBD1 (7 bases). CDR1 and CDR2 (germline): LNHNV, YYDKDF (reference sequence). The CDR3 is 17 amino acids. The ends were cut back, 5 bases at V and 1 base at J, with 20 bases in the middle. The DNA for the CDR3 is TGTGCCACCAGCTTTACCCCGGCAGGGGGGTTCCAAGAGACCCAGTACTTC. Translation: CATSFTPAGGFQETQYF.

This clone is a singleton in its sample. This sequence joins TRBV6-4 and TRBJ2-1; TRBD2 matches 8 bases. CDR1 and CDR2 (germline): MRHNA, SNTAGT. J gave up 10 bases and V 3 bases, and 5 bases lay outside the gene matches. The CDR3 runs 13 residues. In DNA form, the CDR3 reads TGTGCCAGCAGTGAACTAGCGGCACAAGAGCAGTTCTTC. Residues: CASSELAAQEQFF.

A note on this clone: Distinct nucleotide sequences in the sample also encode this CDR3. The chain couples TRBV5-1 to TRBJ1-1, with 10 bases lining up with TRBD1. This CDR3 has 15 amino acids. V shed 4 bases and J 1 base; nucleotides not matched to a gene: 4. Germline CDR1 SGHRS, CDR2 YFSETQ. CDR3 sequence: CASSPGQGGNTEAFF. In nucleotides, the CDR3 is TGCGCCAGCAGCCCCGGACAGGGGGGGAACACTGAAGCTTTCTTT.

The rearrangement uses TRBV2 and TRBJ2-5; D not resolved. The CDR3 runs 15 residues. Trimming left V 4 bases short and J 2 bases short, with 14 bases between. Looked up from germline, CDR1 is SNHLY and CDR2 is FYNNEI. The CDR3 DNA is TGTGCCAGCAGTGGGTTTGGGGATGTTCAAGAGACCCAGTACTTC. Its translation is CASSGFGDVQETQYF.

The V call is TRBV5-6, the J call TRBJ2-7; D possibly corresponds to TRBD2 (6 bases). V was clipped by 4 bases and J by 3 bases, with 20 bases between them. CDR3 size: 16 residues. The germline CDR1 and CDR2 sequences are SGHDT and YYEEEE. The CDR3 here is CASSPMGGTTDYEQYF. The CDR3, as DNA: TGTGCCAGCAGCCCGATGGGCGGGACGACCGACTACGAGCAGTACTTC.

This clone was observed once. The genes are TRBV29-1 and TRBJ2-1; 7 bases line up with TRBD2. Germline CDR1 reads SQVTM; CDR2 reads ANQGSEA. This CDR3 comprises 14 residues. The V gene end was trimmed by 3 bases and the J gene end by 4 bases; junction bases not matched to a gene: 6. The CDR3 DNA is TGCAGCGTTGAGGGGCGGGAGACGTACAATGAGCAGTTCTTC. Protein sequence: CSVEGRETYNEQFF.

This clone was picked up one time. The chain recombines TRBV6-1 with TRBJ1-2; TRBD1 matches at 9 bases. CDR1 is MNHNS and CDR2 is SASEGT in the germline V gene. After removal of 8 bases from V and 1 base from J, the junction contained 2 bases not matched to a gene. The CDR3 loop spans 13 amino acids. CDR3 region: CASGTGLNYGYTF. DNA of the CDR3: TGTGCCAGCGGGACAGGGCTTAACTATGGCTACACCTTC.

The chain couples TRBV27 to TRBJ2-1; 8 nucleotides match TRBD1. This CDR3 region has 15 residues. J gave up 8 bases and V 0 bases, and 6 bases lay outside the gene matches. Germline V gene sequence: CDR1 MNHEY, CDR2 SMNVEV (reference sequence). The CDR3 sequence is CASSLSRTGLDEQFF. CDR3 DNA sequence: TGTGCCAGCAGTTTATCCCGGACAGGGTTGGATGAGCAGTTCTTC.

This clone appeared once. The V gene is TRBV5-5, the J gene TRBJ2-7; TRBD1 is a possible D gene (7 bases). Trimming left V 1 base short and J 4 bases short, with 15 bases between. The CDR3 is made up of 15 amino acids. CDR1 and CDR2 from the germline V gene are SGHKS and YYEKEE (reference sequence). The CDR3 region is CASSLLGRGEYEQYF. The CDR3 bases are TGTGCCAGCAGCTTGCTGGGCAGGGGGGAATACGAGCAGTACTTC.

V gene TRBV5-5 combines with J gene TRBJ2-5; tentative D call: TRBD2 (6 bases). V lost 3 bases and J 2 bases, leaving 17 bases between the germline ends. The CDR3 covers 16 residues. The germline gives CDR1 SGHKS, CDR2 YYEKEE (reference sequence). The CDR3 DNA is TGTGCCAGCAGCTACCTCCCCGGGGGACGGCAAGAGACCCAGTACTTC. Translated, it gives CASSYLPGGRQETQYF.

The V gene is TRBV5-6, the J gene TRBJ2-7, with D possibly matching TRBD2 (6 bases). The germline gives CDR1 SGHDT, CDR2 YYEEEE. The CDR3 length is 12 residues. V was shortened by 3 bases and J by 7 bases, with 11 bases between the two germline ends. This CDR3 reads CASSSGVWEQYF. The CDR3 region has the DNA TGTGCCAGCAGCTCGGGGGTGTGGGAGCAGTACTTC.

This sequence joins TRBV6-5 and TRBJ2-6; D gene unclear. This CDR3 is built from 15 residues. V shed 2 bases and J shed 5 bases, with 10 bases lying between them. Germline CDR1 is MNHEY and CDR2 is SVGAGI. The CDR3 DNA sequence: TGTGCCAGCAGTTACAGCCCCGACCGGGCCAACGTCCTGACTTTC. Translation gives CASSYSPDRANVLTF.